The 6 T cell receptor beta chains listed next were all sequenced from one sample in a study of blood T cell repertoires in COVID-19. Profiling relied on immunoSEQ multiplex PCR, and the TCRdb table lists in-frame clones only, not all of them. This table holds about 280,000 clones, around 84% found once. The sequenced sample was PBMCs or T cells enriched from blood (not recorded which). These receptor sequences come from a woman in her 50s who had recovered from COVID-19.

The chain combines TRBV5-4 with TRBJ2-3; 7 bases map to TRBD1. Germline V CDR1 and CDR2: SGHNT, YYREEE (reference sequence). The V gene end was trimmed by 6 bases and the J gene end by 1 base; junction bases not matched to a gene: 14. CDR3 length equals 17 residues. CDR3 amino acids: CASTLGQSGAGTDTQYF. Here the CDR3 DNA reads TGTGCCAGCACCCTGGGACAGTCAGGGGCGGGCACAGATACGCAGTATTTT. Full variable domain (remainder filled in from reference TRBV5-4 and TRBJ2-3): ETGVTQSPTHLIKTRGQQVTLRCSSQSGHNTVSWYQQALGQGPQFIFQYYREEENGRGNFPPRFSGLQFPNYSSELNVNALELDDSALYLCASTLGQSGAGTDTQYFGPGTRLTVL.

The chain employs TRBV2 and TRBJ2-7; 9 positions agree with TRBD2. The trim removed 7 bases at V and 3 bases at J, leaving 7 bases unmatched. The CDR3 has 14 amino acids. The germline CDR1 and CDR2 sequences are SNHLY and FYNNEI. The CDR3: CASTGASGNYEQYF. The CDR3 nucleotides are TGTGCCAGCACAGGGGCTAGCGGGAACTACGAGCAGTACTTC.

V gene TRBV18 combines with J gene TRBJ1-5; TRBD1 is a possible D gene (5 bases). The length of the CDR3 is 14 residues. Germline-derived CDR1 and CDR2 are KGHSH and LQKENI. Trimming took off 3 bases at V and 5 bases at J, with 11 bases between the two ends. The CDR3 coding sequence is TGTGCCAGCTCACCGTCCAGGGCGGATCAGCCCCAGCATTTT. It translates to CASSPSRADQPQHF.

The chain employs TRBV6-2 or TRBV6-3 and TRBJ1-2; D is uncertain. The germline V gene has CDR1 MNHEY and CDR2 SVGEGT. The CDR3 spans 13 residues. V was trimmed by 3 bases and J by 6 bases, leaving 11 bases between them. The CDR3 here is CASSYGAVDGYTF. Here the CDR3 DNA reads TGTGCCAGCAGTTATGGAGCAGTCGATGGCTACACCTTC.

The rearrangement links TRBV24-1 to TRBJ2-1; 10 nucleotides match TRBD2. CDR3 length: 16 amino acids. Trimming at V came to 3 bases and at J to 6 bases, leaving 7 bases not matched to a gene. Germline loops: CDR1 KGHDR, CDR2 SFDVKD. CDR3 sequence (DNA): TGTGCCACCAGTGATGGTCTAGCGGGAGTGGTCAATGAGCAGTTCTTC. Translated: CATSDGLAGVVNEQFF.

The genes are TRBV10-3 and TRBJ2-2, with 8 bases lining up with TRBD1. The CDR3 runs to 14 residues. V gave up 7 bases and J gave up 7 bases; unmatched junction bases: 8. Germline CDR1 and CDR2: ENHRY and SYGVKD. CDR3 bases: TGTGCCATCAAGCGACAGGGGAAGGACGGGGAGCTGTTTTTT. It is translated as CAIKRQGKDGELFF.